This passage covers 5 T cell receptor beta chains from one sample sequenced in a study of T-cell memory formation after mild COVID-19. TCRdb re-derived calls from the 5' RACE reads in MiXCR, one entry per CDR3 protein. The data contain roughly 80,000 distinct CDR3 sequences, approximately 25% of them seen just once; the ten biggest clones take up under 45%. The material sequenced was PBMCs or a T cell subset sorted from them (not recorded which). The receptors here all came from a man between 18 and 29 years old who had mild COVID-19 (a few samples of this study predate the infection). Cell type and time point are not known.

Details on this clonotype: A much more abundant neighbour one base away suggests this may be a read error. The chain links TRBV6-2 or TRBV6-3 to TRBJ2-2, with D unclear. The CDR3 has 11 residues. Germline V gives CDR1 MNHEY, CDR2 SVGEGT. Trimming stripped 7 bases from V and 4 bases from J, with 4 bases between. The CDR3 region has the DNA TGTGCCAGCACCCCCACCGGGGAGCTGTTTTTT. It codes for CASTPTGELFF.

The gene calls are TRBV7-2 and TRBJ1-3; D not certain. The germline CDR1 and CDR2 sequences are SGHTA and FQGNSA. The V gene lost 2 bases and the J gene lost 4 bases, with 15 bases spanning the gap. This CDR3 spans 16 amino acids. The CDR3 coding sequence is TGTGCCAGCAGCTTATCTCCAGGAGGGTACGGAAACACCATATATTTT. This codes for CASSLSPGGYGNTIYF.

The J gene is TRBJ1-6, the V gene TRBV4-3; 7 bases line up with TRBD1. CDR1 is LGHNA, CDR2 YSLEER, per germline. This CDR3 is built from 13 residues. With V trimmed by 4 bases and J by 8 bases, 2 bases remained unmatched. In DNA, the CDR3 is TGCGCCAGCAGCCGAACAGGGGATTCACCCCTCCACTTT. Translation gives CASSRTGDSPLHF.

The chain recombines TRBV7-9 with TRBJ2-3, with a weak D call TRBD2 (6 bases). The CDR3 sequence is 15 residues long. CDR1 is SEHNR, CDR2 FQNEAQ, per germline (reference sequence). Trimming stripped 1 base from V and 6 bases from J, with 14 bases between. CDR3 DNA sequence: TGTGCCAGCAGCTTAGGAGGAGGGTTTTTGGATACGCAGTATTTT. It is translated as CASSLGGGFLDTQYF.

The chain joins TRBV6-6 to TRBJ2-2; TRBD2 matches 9 bases. The CDR3 is 16 amino acids. The germline CDR1 and CDR2 sequences are MNHNY and SVGAGI (reference sequence). The ends lost 6 bases at V and 1 base at J; junction bases unmatched: 6. The CDR3 DNA follows: TGTGCCAGCAGCTATATAGCGGGGGAGAACACCGGGGAGCTGTTTTTT. Protein: CASSYIAGENTGELFF.